This TCR beta chain was documented in a study of tumor-infiltrating lymphocytes in primary liver carcinoma. TCR beta cDNA came from about 450 ng total RNA, primed with a constant-region primer. Amplification in three nested multiplex PCR rounds with slightly modified ARM-PCR gave rise to TCR beta libraries. MiXCR, run by TCRdb on the multiplex PCR reads, gives a single entry per CDR3 protein. The table shows some 95,000 distinct CDR3 sequences, with just over 65% occurring only once. It was from around 18-30 mg of unsorted bulk tissue that RNA and DNA were co-extracted. The TCR comes from a man aged 40-49 years with primary liver carcinoma and hepatitis B virus infection. Sequencing was done on a sample of tumor-adjacent normal liver tissue.

The CDR3 nucleotides read TGTTCCCTCAGTGATCAGTACAGCAAACCCGGGGAGCTGTTTTTT. Translating it yields CSLSDQYSKPGELFF. The genes are TRBV10-3 and TRBJ2-2, with unresolved D. Germline V CDR1 and CDR2: ENHRY, SYGVKD. The CDR3 is 15 amino acids.